The source of this TCR beta chain is a study of cytomegalovirus exposure and HLA in healthy donors. Concerning this clone itself: Its antigen is still unknown.

Study observations and caveats: Later findings reportedly placed an Asian-associated ancestry cluster below the roughly 670-donor mean for N-insertions. TCR beta chain V- and J-gene trimming was linked, in a later analysis, to a missense variant in DCLRE1C. Productive status was seen about 87% or about 30% of the time for most TCR beta V segments in an earlier analysis.

Per germline, CDR1 LGHNA and CDR2 YSLEER. The CDR3 totals 16 residues. V was clipped by 0 bases and J by 7 bases, with 13 bases between them. The PCR was carried out with 60 Vbeta primers and 13 Jbeta primers. TCRdb's table, derived via immunoSEQ multiplex PCR, lists solely in-frame clones and lacks some. The profile shows some 150,000 clones, less than 80% of them singletons. The receptor was isolated from a man aged 40-50 years in good health and CMV-seronegative. V and J are TRBV4-3 and TRBJ1-6; D might be TRBD1 (6 bases). The sequencing sample was made of PBMCs. CDR3 nucleotide sequence: TGCGCCAGCAGCCAAGATCGCCAGGGGAAGAATTCACCCCTCCACTTT. Amino acids: CASSQDRQGKNSPLHF.